Listed below are T cell receptor beta chains from one sample, sequenced in a study of T cells in Graves' hyperthyroidism and ophthalmopathy. TCRdb redid the calling of the multiplex PCR reads with MiXCR, one entry per CDR3 protein. The sample holds a few hundred thousand distinct CDR3 sequences, around 45% seen once. What was sequenced was peripheral blood or thyroid tissue (not recorded which). These receptors were taken from an adult woman with Graves' disease, either hyperthyroidism or ophthalmopathy (not recorded which). Both conserved end residues are part of each CDR3. A D gene is named only where the DNA matches it firmly. A clone size is listed for some rows: how often the clone was seen (once, few, many), or a class if it is expanded.

clone_size j_call v_call d_call cdr3_nt cdr3_aa
NA TRBJ2-5 TRBV19 NA TGTGCCAGCAGTGAGCCGGAAGAGACCCAGTACTTC CASSEPEETQYF
many TRBJ2-2 TRBV12-3/TRBV12-4 NA TGTGCCAGCAGTTCCTCCTCTAACACCGGGGAGCTGTTTTTT CASSSSSNTGELFF
NA TRBJ1-6 TRBV7-9 NA TGTGCCAGCAGCTTATCCGGGACGGATGGTTCACCCCTCCACTTT CASSLSGTDGSPLHF
once TRBJ1-2 TRBV12-3/TRBV12-4 TRBD1 TGTGCCACCAACCTCGACAGGGAGGGCTACACCTTC CATNLDREGYTF
many TRBJ1-1 TRBV5-1 NA TGCGCCAGCAGCTTGAAGGGATTCACTGAAGCTTTCTTT CASSLKGFTEAFF
NA TRBJ1-5 TRBV7-3 NA TGTGCCAGCAGCTCAAGCGCACAGAATCAGCCCCAGCATTTT CASSSSAQNQPQHF
NA TRBJ2-7 TRBV7-2 TRBD1 TGTGCCAGCGGGGACAGGGGGTACGAGCAGTGCTTC CASGDRGYEQCF
many TRBJ1-6 TRBV25-1 NA TGTGCCAGCAGTGCCCAGCACCTGGGCGAGCCCCTCCACTTT CASSAQHLGEPLHF
NA TRBJ1-4 TRBV9 NA TGTGCCAGCAGCTGGGAGGGGACGCTCAATGAAAAACTGTTTTTT CASSWEGTLNEKLFF
NA TRBJ1-4 TRBV5-4 TRBD1 TGTGCCAGCAGCCGGAAACAGGGGTTTGGTGAAAAACTGTTTTTT CASSRKQGFGEKLFF
many TRBJ2-5 TRBV5-1 NA TGCGCCAGCAGCGTGATGGCCAGGGTTGGAGAGACCCAGTACTTC CASSVMARVGETQYF
many TRBJ1-4 TRBV6-6 NA TGTGCCAGCAGTTACTTCGGTGCAGGTTTACTGTTTTTT CASSYFGAGLLFF
NA TRBJ1-4 TRBV2 NA TGTGCCAGCAGTGTGCGGGACAATGAAAAACTGTTTTTC CASSVRDNEKLFF